These 9 T cell receptor beta chains originate from one sample sequenced in a study of T cell repertoires in cytomegalovirus infection (dated by TCRdb to the late 2010s). Instrument on record: Illumina HiSeq 1500. The public reads were reanalyzed by TCRdb: fastp trimming at Q25, MiXCR alignment, in-frame beta chains only. Rows are unified per CDR3 protein, each entry keeping the most common DNA and genes. The sample yields about 570,000 distinct CDR3 sequences; 40% were counted once. The ten largest clones represent 48% of the sample. The treatment or condition tag for this specimen amounts to: in vitro stimulation with specific CMV peptide epitopes to enrich CMV-specific T cells. Their specific antigens are unknown. The sample here was cultured PBMCs, taken from culture after CMV antigen stimulation. The receptors stem from a human donor in good health (CMV status not recorded). Some clones in this sample may be carry-over from other donors' samples.

V usage is TRBV20-1 and J usage is TRBJ2-7; tentatively, D is TRBD1 (6 bases). Germline lookup yields CDR1 DFQATT and CDR2 SNEGSKA (reference sequence). Trimming took 5 bases from V and 2 from J, leaving 13 bases between them. This CDR3 has 13 amino acids. CDR3 in amino acids: CSAPRDTTYEQYF. CDR3 in DNA: TGCAGTGCTCCCCGGGACACCACCTACGAGCAGTACTTC.

The rearrangement joins TRBV18 to TRBJ2-7; 7 positions match TRBD1. This CDR3 region has 16 residues. V trimming: 8 bases; J trimming: 1 base; junction bases outside the gene matches: 14. Germline CDR1 KGHSH, CDR2 LQKENI. CDR3 DNA sequence: TGTGCCAGCACCAACCCCTGGACAGGAAGTTCCTACGAGCAGTACTTC. Translating it yields CASTNPWTGSSYEQYF.

In this sample, this clonotype turned up once. This rearrangement joins TRBV19 to TRBJ1-5, with 8 bases identical to TRBD1. Germline values: CDR1 LNHDA, CDR2 SQIVND (reference sequence). The junction had 7 bases not matched to a gene; V was cut back by 0 bases and J by 0 bases. The CDR3 covers 18 residues. The CDR3 DNA reads as TGTGCCAGTAGTATAGACAAGGACAGGGTTTATAGCAATCAGCCCCAGCATTTT. It is translated as CASSIDKDRVYSNQPQHF.

This clonotype has just a few counts. The V call is TRBV7-8, the J call TRBJ1-6; D unclear. Between the trimmed V and J ends, which lost 5 bases and 7 bases, there was a span of 18 bases. There are 16 residues in the CDR3. The germline V gene has CDR1 SGHVS and CDR2 FQNEAQ. The CDR3 reads CASSDLGAGYNSPLHF. The CDR3 bases are TGTGCCAGCAGCGACCTTGGAGCGGGTTACAATTCACCCCTCCACTTT.

The chain uses TRBV5-1 and TRBJ2-7, with 10 nucleotides matching TRBD1. Per the germline V gene, CDR1 is SGHRS and CDR2 is YFSETQ. The CDR3 extends over 13 amino acids. V lost 5 bases, J lost 4 bases, and 3 bases stayed unmatched. The CDR3 sequence: CASRGTGVYEQYF. The DNA for the CDR3 is TGCGCCAGCAGAGGGACAGGGGTTTACGAGCAGTACTTC. Based on the CDR3 plus reference TRBV5-1 and TRBJ2-7, the full variable domain is KAGVTQTPRYLIKTRGQQVTLSCSPISGHRSVSWYQQTPGQGLQFLFEYFSETQRNKGNFPGRFSGRQFSNSRSEMNVSTLELGDSALYLCASRGTGVYEQYFGPGTRLTVT.

This clonotype was found a few times. The J gene is TRBJ1-2, the V gene TRBV7-2; D perhaps matches TRBD1 (5 bases). CDR1 and CDR2 from the germline V gene are SGHTA and FQGNSA. Deletions cut 6 bases from V and 4 bases from J, with 12 bases between. The CDR3 loop spans 13 amino acids. The CDR3 sequence is CASSSTASYGYTF. The CDR3 DNA sequence: TGTGCCAGCAGTTCGACAGCCTCCTATGGCTACACCTTC.

This rearrangement joins TRBV7-6 to TRBJ1-4; D is uncertain. Per the germline V gene, CDR1 is SGHVS and CDR2 is FNYEAQ. Trimming left V 2 bases short and J 7 bases short, with 11 bases between. The CDR3 is made up of 14 amino acids. The CDR3 is CASSLSNSAEKLFF. The CDR3 nucleotides are TGTGCCAGCAGCTTATCAAACAGTGCTGAAAAACTGTTTTTT.

This clonotype was counted between two and nine times. V and J are TRBV7-2 and TRBJ2-7; TRBD1 matches at 7 bases. The germline CDR1 and CDR2 sequences are SGHTA and FQGNSA. The CDR3 extends over 18 amino acids. Losses at the gene ends were 2 bases for V and 2 bases for J; bases not matched to a gene: 15. CDR3 sequence: CASSLSAPHDRVAYEQYF. CDR3 sequence (DNA): TGTGCCAGCAGCTTATCGGCCCCACACGACAGGGTCGCCTACGAGCAGTACTTC.

This clonotype was recorded many times. The V and J genes are TRBV7-8 and TRBJ1-5; TRBD1 agrees at 9 bases. CDR1 and CDR2 from the germline V gene are SGHVS and FQNEAQ. Germline trimming cut 1 base from V and 9 bases from J; bases unmatched to any gene: 13. The length of the CDR3 is 17 residues. The DNA of the CDR3 is TGTGCCAGCAGCTTAGATCCGCCGGGACAGGGTTTTCCGCCCCAGCATTTT. Its translation is CASSLDPPGQGFPPQHF. Supplemented by reference TRBV7-8 and TRBJ1-5, the full variable domain reads GAGVSQSPRYKVAKRGQDVALRCDPISGHVSLFWYQQALGQGPEFLTYFQNEAQLDKSGLPSDRFFAERPEGSVSTLKIQRTQQEDSAVYLCASSLDPPGQGFPPQHFGDGTRLSIL.